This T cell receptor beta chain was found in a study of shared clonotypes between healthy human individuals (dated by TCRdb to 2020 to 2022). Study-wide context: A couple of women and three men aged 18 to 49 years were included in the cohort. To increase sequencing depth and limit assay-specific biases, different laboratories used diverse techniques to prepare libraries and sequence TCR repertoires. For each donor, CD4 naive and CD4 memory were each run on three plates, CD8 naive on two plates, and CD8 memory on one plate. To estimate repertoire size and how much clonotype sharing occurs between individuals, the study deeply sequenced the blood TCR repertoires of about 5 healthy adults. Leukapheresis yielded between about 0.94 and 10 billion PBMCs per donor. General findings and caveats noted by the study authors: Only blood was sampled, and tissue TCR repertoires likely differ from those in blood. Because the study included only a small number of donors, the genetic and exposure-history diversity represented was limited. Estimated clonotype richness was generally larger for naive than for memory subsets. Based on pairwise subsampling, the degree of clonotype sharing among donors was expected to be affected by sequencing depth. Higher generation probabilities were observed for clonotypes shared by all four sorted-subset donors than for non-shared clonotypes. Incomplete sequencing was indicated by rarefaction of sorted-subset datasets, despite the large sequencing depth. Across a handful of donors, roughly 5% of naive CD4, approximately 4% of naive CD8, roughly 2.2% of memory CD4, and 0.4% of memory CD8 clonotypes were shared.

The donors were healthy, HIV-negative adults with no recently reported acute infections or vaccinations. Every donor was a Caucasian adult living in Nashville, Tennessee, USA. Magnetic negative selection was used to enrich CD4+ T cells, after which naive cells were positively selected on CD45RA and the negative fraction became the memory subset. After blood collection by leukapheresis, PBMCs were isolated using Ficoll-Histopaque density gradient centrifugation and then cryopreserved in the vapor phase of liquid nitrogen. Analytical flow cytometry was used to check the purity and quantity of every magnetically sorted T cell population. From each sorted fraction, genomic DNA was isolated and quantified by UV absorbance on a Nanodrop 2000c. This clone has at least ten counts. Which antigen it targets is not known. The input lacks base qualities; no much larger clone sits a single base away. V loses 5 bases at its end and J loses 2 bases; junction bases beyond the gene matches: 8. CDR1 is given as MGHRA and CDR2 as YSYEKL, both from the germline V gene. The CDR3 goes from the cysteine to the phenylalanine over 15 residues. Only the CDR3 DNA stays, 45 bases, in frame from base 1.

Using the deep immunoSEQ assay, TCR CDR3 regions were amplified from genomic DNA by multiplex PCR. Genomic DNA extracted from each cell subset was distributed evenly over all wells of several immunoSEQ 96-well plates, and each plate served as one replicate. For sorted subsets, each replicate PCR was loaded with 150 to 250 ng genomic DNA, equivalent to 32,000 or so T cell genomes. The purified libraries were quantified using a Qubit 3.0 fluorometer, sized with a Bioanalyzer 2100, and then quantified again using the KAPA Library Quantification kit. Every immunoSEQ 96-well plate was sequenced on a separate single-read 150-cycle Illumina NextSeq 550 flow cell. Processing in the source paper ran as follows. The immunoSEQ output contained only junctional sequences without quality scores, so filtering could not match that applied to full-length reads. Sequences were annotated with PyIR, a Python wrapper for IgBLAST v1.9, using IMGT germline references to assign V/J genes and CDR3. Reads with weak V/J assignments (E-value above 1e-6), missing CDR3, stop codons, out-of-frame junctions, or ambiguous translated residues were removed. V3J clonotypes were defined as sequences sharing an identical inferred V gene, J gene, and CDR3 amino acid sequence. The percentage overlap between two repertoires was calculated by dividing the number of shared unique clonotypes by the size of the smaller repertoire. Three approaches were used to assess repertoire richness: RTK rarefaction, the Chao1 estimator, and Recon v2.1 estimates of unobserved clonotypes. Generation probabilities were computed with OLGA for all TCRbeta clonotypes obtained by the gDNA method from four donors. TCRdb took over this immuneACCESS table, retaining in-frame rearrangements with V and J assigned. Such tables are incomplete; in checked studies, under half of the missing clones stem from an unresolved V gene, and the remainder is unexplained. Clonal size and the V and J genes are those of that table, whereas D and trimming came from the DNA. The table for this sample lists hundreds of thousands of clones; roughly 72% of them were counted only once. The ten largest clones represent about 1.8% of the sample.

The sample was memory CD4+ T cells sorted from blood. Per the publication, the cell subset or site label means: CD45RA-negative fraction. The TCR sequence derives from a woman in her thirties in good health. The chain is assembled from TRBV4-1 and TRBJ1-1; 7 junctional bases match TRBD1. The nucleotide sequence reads TGCGCCAGCAGCGATTTAGGGGGCAGTAACACTGAAGCTTTCTTT. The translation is CASSDLGGSNTEAFF.